Listed here is a single T cell receptor (beta chain). As yet, its antigen is unknown. Profiling relied on immunoSEQ multiplex PCR, and the TCRdb table lists in-frame clones only, not all of them. The table has 53,000 or so clones, 90% seen once; the top ten hold roughly 3.5%. This entry comes from a study of chemoradiotherapy in HPV16-positive cancers. Whole-study findings and limits: Functional assays defining HPV-specific T cells used only a couple of HPV16-positive patients. Candidate HPV-specific clones and E7-related TCR motifs grew in tumor during treatment.

CDR3 length equals 16 residues. V lost 6 bases and J lost 1, with 18 bases in between. CDR1 and CDR2 from the germline V gene are MNHNY and SVGAGI (reference sequence). This receptor was obtained from a human donor with HPV-associated anogenital cancer. The genes are TRBV6-6 and TRBJ1-2; D unclear. The starting material was blood, obtained from a patient who underwent chemoradiotherapy. The chain's CDR3 is CASSPGRALSNYGYTF. CDR3 sequence (DNA): TGTGCCAGCAGCCCCGGGCGGGCACTTAGTAACTATGGCTACACCTTC.